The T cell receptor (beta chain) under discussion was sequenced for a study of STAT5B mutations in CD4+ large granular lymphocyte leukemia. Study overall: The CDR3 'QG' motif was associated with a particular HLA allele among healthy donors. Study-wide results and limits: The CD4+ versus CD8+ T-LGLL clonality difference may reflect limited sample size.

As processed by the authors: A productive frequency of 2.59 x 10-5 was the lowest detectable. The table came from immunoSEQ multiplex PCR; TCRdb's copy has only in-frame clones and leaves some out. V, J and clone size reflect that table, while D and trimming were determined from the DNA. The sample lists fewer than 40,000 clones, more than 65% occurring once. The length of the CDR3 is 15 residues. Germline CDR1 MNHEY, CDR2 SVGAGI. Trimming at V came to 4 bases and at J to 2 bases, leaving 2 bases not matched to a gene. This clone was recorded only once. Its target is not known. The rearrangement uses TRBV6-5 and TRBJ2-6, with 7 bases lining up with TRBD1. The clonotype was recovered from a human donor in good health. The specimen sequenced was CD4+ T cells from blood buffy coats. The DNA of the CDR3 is TGTGCCAGCAGTTCCGGACAGGCTGGGGCCAACGTCCTGACTTTC. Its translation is CASSSGQAGANVLTF.